The 8 T cell receptor beta chains listed next were all sequenced from one sample in a study of T cell changes during pregnancy in multiple sclerosis. TCRdb's copy holds only in-frame clones and misses some; the assay was immunoSEQ multiplex PCR. The sample has about 60,000 clones, more than 80% seen once. Material: CD4+ T cells from peripheral blood mononuclear cells, obtained after pregnancy. Receptors originate from a female donor in good health, enrolled as a control in a pregnancy study.

This chain joins TRBV30 and TRBJ1-2; unclear D gene. V was shortened by 0 bases and J by 7 bases, with 9 bases between the two germline ends. CDR3 length equals 12 residues. CDR1 and CDR2 from the germline V gene are GTSNPN and SVGIG (reference sequence). CDR3 nucleotide sequence: TGTGCCTGGAGTGTAACGGGAACTGGCTACACCTTC. Translated, it gives CAWSVTGTGYTF.

This sequence joins TRBV9 and TRBJ2-2; 8 bases are shared with TRBD2. Germline CDR1 SGDLS, CDR2 YYNGEE. V lost 0 bases and J lost 7; bases outside the gene matches: 5. CDR3 size: 15 residues. Here the CDR3 DNA reads TGTGCCAGCAGCGTAGACGGGGGGGTGAACGGGGAGCTGTTTTTT. The encoded protein is CASSVDGGVNGELFF.

This clone was counted once. The rearrangement uses TRBV6-4 and TRBJ2-5; tentative D call: TRBD2 (6 bases). V lost 2 bases to trimming and J lost 5 bases, with 15 bases between them. The CDR3 is made up of 15 amino acids. Looked up from germline, CDR1 is MRHNA and CDR2 is SNTAGT. The CDR3 DNA sequence: TGTGCCAGCAGTGACGGAAAACTAGCTCTCGAGACCCAGTACTTC. Translation gives CASSDGKLALETQYF.

The chain uses TRBV5-6 and TRBJ1-2; D unclear. CDR1 is SGHDT, CDR2 YYEEEE, per germline. The CDR3 contains 15 residues. The V and J ends lost 1 base and 0 bases respectively, with 10 bases between them. For the CDR3, the DNA is TGTGCCAGCAGCTTGAAGCGGGGAACTAACTATGGCTACACCTTC. Amino acid sequence: CASSLKRGTNYGYTF.

V is TRBV11-3 and J is TRBJ1-2; 7 nucleotides match TRBD1. Trimming took 5 bases from V and 5 from J; bases not matched to a gene: 5. CDR1 SGHNT and CDR2 YENEEA come from the germline V gene. CDR3 length: 13 amino acids. CDR3 nucleotide sequence: TGTGCCAGCAGCCGCCCGACAGGGTATGGCTACACCTTC. It translates to CASSRPTGYGYTF. The full variable domain, with the rest looked up from reference TRBV11-3 and TRBJ1-2, is EAGVVQSPRYKIIEKKQPVAFWCNPISGHNTLYWYLQNLGQGPELLIRYENEEAVDDSQLPKDRFSAERLKGVDSTLKIQPAELGDSAVYLCASSRPTGYGYTFGSGTRLTVV.

A single count supports this clone. This sequence joins TRBV6-1 and TRBJ2-7; 8 bases agree with TRBD1. From germline, CDR1 is MNHNS and CDR2 SASEGT. The CDR3 sequence is 14 residues long. V shed 11 bases and J 5 bases; nucleotides not matched to a gene: 14. Here the CDR3 reads CAGKTGVALHEQYF. CDR3 nucleotides: TGTGCCGGCAAGACAGGGGTCGCGCTTCACGAGCAGTACTTC.

The chain uses TRBV27 and TRBJ2-7, with D tentatively TRBD1 (6 bases). Trimming took off 8 bases at V and 3 bases at J, with 17 bases between the two ends. The CDR3 contains 14 residues. The V gene's germline CDR1 is MNHEY and CDR2 SMNVEV (reference sequence). The DNA of the CDR3 is TGTGCCAGCCAGGATCTTAAAGGGGGCTACGAGCAGTACTTC. Protein product: CASQDLKGGYEQYF.

This chain connects TRBV11-2 to TRBJ2-1; TRBD1 matches 9 bases. The CDR3 covers 16 residues. J lost 7 bases, V lost 2 bases, and 9 bases had no gene match. CDR1 is SGHAT, CDR2 FQNNGV, per germline. The CDR3 reads CASSLRYRGLWNEQFF. For the CDR3, the DNA is TGTGCCAGCAGCTTACGATACAGGGGGCTATGGAATGAGCAGTTCTTC.